These 18 T cell receptor beta chains originate from one sample sequenced in a study of cytomegalovirus exposure and HLA in healthy donors. The study ran its PCR with 60 Vbeta and 13 Jbeta primers. Using immunoSEQ multiplex PCR, the repertoire was profiled, and TCRdb retains in-frame clones only, with some absent. The sample consists of approximately 69,000 clones, 60% to 75% of them appearing once. Input material: PBMCs. The receptors were sampled from a man aged 35 to 55 in good health and CMV-seropositive.

J is TRBJ2-1 and V is TRBV7-3; 13 bases are shared with TRBD2. Per the germline V gene, CDR1 is SGHTA and CDR2 is FQGTGA. This CDR3 comprises 16 residues. V shed 5 bases, J shed 5 bases, and the junction held 6 bases outside the gene matches. As DNA, the CDR3 is TGTGCCAGCAGCCCCTGGACTAGCGGGGGCGACAATGAGCAGTTCTTC. Protein: CASSPWTSGGDNEQFF.

The chain links TRBV4-3 to TRBJ1-6; a weak D match, TRBD1 (5 bases). The germline V gene has CDR1 LGHNA and CDR2 YSLEER. Trimming removed 4 bases from V and 6 bases from J, with 13 bases in between. The CDR3 loop spans 15 amino acids. The CDR3 spells CASSPRDSPNSPLHF. In DNA form, the CDR3 reads TGCGCCAGCAGCCCCCGGGACTCCCCTAATTCACCCCTCCACTTT.

This clone was recorded once. The chain joins TRBV13 to TRBJ2-1, with 14 bases aligning to TRBD2. The CDR3 is 16 amino acids. V lost 2 bases, J lost 6 bases, and 3 bases stayed unmatched. CDR1 is PRHDT and CDR2 is FYEKMQ in the germline V gene (reference sequence). The CDR3 coding sequence is TGTGCCAGCAGCTTATACGGGACTAGCGGGGGCAATGAGCAGTTCTTC. Encoded protein: CASSLYGTSGGNEQFF.

J is TRBJ1-2 and V is TRBV7-2; 12 positions match TRBD1. The germline CDR1 and CDR2 sequences are SGHTA and FQGNSA. V dropped 5 bases and J dropped 1; count of bases not matched to a gene: 14. This CDR3 contains 19 residues. CDR3: CASSTRPSGTGGFNYGYTF. The CDR3 DNA is TGTGCCAGCAGCACACGCCCTTCCGGGACAGGGGGCTTTAACTATGGCTACACCTTC.

The chain has TRBV5-4 and TRBJ2-3; 13 bases agree with TRBD2. Germline V gene sequence: CDR1 SGHNT, CDR2 YYREEE (reference sequence). The CDR3 is 18 residues long. Germline trimming cut 5 bases from V and 5 bases from J; bases unmatched to any gene: 14. The CDR3 here is CASRIDPGGLAGRDTQYF. Here the CDR3 DNA reads TGTGCCAGCAGAATCGACCCCGGGGGACTAGCGGGACGAGATACGCAGTATTTT.

The chain links TRBV9 to TRBJ2-1; 8 bases map to TRBD1. V was pared by 3 bases and J by 6 bases, with 2 bases of the junction left unmatched. Germline V gene lookup returns CDR1 SGDLS and CDR2 YYNGEE. The CDR3 sequence is 13 residues long. This CDR3 reads CASSGTGLNEQFF. CDR3 DNA: TGTGCCAGCAGCGGGACAGGGCTCAATGAGCAGTTCTTC.

The chain employs TRBV5-1 and TRBJ2-3, with D uncertain. Per germline, CDR1 SGHRS and CDR2 YFSETQ. The CDR3 totals 13 residues. Trimming cost V 1 base and J 4 bases, with 7 bases left between them. Written as DNA, the CDR3 is TGCGCCAGCAGCTTGAGTCAGGCAGATACGCAGTATTTT. Translating gives CASSLSQADTQYF.

The genes are TRBV7-9 and TRBJ2-2; TRBD1 is a possible D gene (6 bases). The CDR3 extends over 16 amino acids. Per germline, CDR1 SEHNR and CDR2 FQNEAQ (reference sequence). With 4 bases removed from V and 6 bases from J, the gap between germline ends came to 18 bases. CDR3 sequence: CASSSPNLGAAGELFF. CDR3 bases: TGTGCCAGCAGCTCCCCTAATCTGGGGGCGGCCGGGGAGCTGTTTTTT.

J is TRBJ1-2 and V is TRBV29-1; no clear D. V was clipped by 1 base and J by 4 bases, with 7 bases between them. Per germline, CDR1 SQVTM and CDR2 ANQGSEA. The CDR3 totals 12 residues. This CDR3 is CSVEVRLYGYTF. DNA for the CDR3: TGCAGCGTTGAAGTGCGTCTCTATGGCTACACCTTC.

This clone was seen a single time. The rearrangement joins TRBV4-3 to TRBJ2-1; D possibly corresponds to TRBD2 (6 bases). Germline V lookup: CDR1 LGHNA, CDR2 YSLEER. V lost 6 bases and J 3 bases, leaving 9 bases between the germline ends. The CDR3 sequence is 13 residues long. CDR3 sequence (DNA): TGCGCCAGCAGTGGGGACTTCTACAATGAGCAGTTCTTC. It specifies CASSGDFYNEQFF.

The CDR3 sequence: CASSLGGGQETQYF. CDR3 DNA sequence: TGTGCCAGCAGCTTGGGCGGGGGACAAGAGACCCAGTACTTC. The chain employs TRBV5-4 and TRBJ2-5; 7 nucleotides agree with TRBD2. After removal of 0 bases from V and 2 bases from J, the junction contained 1 base not matched to a gene. From germline, CDR1 is SGHNT and CDR2 YYREEE (reference sequence). The CDR3 runs 14 residues.

The gene calls are TRBV12-5 and TRBJ2-2; 12 nucleotides match TRBD2. Germline V lookup: CDR1 LGHNT, CDR2 FRNRAP. With V trimmed by 0 bases and J by 0 bases, 5 bases remained unmatched. CDR3 size: 19 residues. CDR3 sequence (DNA): TGTGCTAGTGGTTTGGTACCCGGACTAGCGGGGACGAACACCGGGGAGCTGTTTTTT. As protein: CASGLVPGLAGTNTGELFF.

The rearrangement joins TRBV5-1 to TRBJ2-2, with D perhaps TRBD2 (6 bases). The CDR3 has 15 residues. CDR1 is SGHRS, CDR2 YFSETQ, per germline. Trimming pared 0 bases from V and 7 bases from J, leaving 13 bases between. CDR3 sequence: CASSLASSVVGELFF. The DNA of the CDR3 is TGCGCCAGCAGCTTGGCCTCTAGCGTAGTCGGGGAGCTGTTTTTT. Looking up the rest from reference TRBV5-1 and TRBJ2-2 gives the full variable domain: KAGVTQTPRYLIKTRGQQVTLSCSPISGHRSVSWYQQTPGQGLQFLFEYFSETQRNKGNFPGRFSGRQFSNSRSEMNVSTLELGDSALYLCASSLASSVVGELFFGEGSRLTVL.

The V call is TRBV2, the J call TRBJ1-2; no firm D call. V shed 5 bases and J shed 8 bases, with 12 bases lying between them. The CDR3 contains 12 residues. Germline CDR1 SNHLY, CDR2 FYNNEI. The DNA for the CDR3 is TGTGCCAGCAGTCCTGCCGAGGAGGGCTACACCTTC. Translating gives CASSPAEEGYTF.

The chain recombines TRBV4-3 with TRBJ1-1; D unclear. This CDR3 is built from 14 residues. The ends were cut back, 4 bases at V and 1 base at J, with 10 bases in the middle. The germline V gene has CDR1 LGHNA and CDR2 YSLEER. The CDR3 protein is CASSPERRNTEAFF. The CDR3 DNA is TGCGCCAGCAGCCCAGAGCGTCGGAACACTGAAGCTTTCTTT.

The rearrangement joins TRBV11-3 to TRBJ2-5, with 7 bases aligning to TRBD2. The CDR3 length is 15 residues. The ends lost 2 bases at V and 11 bases at J; junction bases unmatched: 14. CDR1 is SGHNT and CDR2 is YENEEA in the germline V gene. The CDR3 nucleotides read TGTGCCAGCAGCTTATCGGACGCGAGTTCGCGGGAGCAGTACTTC. It encodes CASSLSDASSREQYF.

The V and J genes are TRBV9 and TRBJ1-1; D is unclear. The V end lost 3 bases, the J end lost 0 bases, and 6 bases lay between the germline ends. The CDR3 is 13 amino acids. CDR1 and CDR2 (germline): SGDLS, YYNGEE. The CDR3 DNA reads TGTGCCAGCAGCGGCACGGTGAACACTGAAGCTTTCTTT. This gives the protein CASSGTVNTEAFF. The whole variable domain, remainder taken from reference TRBV9 and TRBJ1-1, is DSGVTQTPKHLITATGQRVTLRCSPRSGDLSVYWYQQSLDQGLQFLIQYYNGEERAKGNILERFSAQQFPDLHSELNLSSLELGDSALYFCASSGTVNTEAFFGQGTRLTVV.

This clone occurred a few times. The rearrangement joins TRBV7-9 to TRBJ2-5; TRBD1 agrees at 7 bases. The J call may not be correct, given that the DNA end is closer to TRBJ2-7. This CDR3 has 14 residues. Germline-derived CDR1 and CDR2 are SEHNR and FQNEAQ (reference sequence). Here the CDR3 DNA reads TGTGCCAGCAACCACGACAGGGAAATTTACGAGCAGTACTTC. Translated, it gives CASNHDREIYEQYF.